The entry that follows covers one T cell receptor (beta chain) sequence. Germline is not matched at one junction end, which may reflect a read error. The data were obtained in a study of graft-versus-host responses after intestinal transplantation. Study-wide context: Isolated intestinal, liver-intestinal, or multivisceral transplants were what recipients had. Induction using anti-thymocyte globulin, followed by tacrolimus and steroids for about 3 years, was given to all recipients. Study-level findings and limits: With peak circulating GvH clone levels came an association with early post-transplant HvG declines.

Investigators plated about 200,000 CFSE-labeled responder cells together with about 200,000 irradiated stimulator cells labeled with violet dye. Cell sorting after the reaction yielded proliferating CFSE-low CD3+CD4+ and CD3+CD8+ responders. The method was immunoSEQ multiplex PCR; TCRdb's version includes in-frame clones alone and lacks a portion of them. The sample carries around 20,000 clones, 25% to 35% recorded once. The germline V gene has CDR1 MGHRA and CDR2 YSYEKL. The CDR3 loop spans 14 amino acids. The J gene is TRBJ2-2, the V gene TRBV4-1; 7 nucleotides match TRBD1. The specimen was alloreactive CD8+ T cells from a mixed lymphocyte reaction culture, collected before intestinal transplant. The subset denotes: CFSE-low proliferating T cells sorted from roughly six-day pre-transplant mixed lymphocyte reaction (GvH or HvG direction). This clonotype was sampled from a human patient who received an intestinal transplant. CDR3 loop: CASSPDRLPPELFF. Here the CDR3 DNA reads TGTGCCAGCAGCCCGGACAGGCTCCCCCCGGAGCTGTTTTTT.